This T cell receptor beta chain comes out of a study of blood T cells in healthy people across ages. General observations from the study: The study found TCR beta diversity correlated strongly with naive T cell percentage.

Concerning this clonotype: The antigen is not known.

Trimming cost V 0 bases and J 1 base, with 15 bases left between them. This CDR3 has 18 amino acids. Germline values: CDR1 MNHNS, CDR2 SASEGT. The second PCR ran about 6 to 12 cycles with a sample-barcoded 5' primer and J-beta primers. Via MiXCR, TCRdb re-called the 5' RACE reads, giving one row per CDR3 protein. Among 750,000 or so distinct CDR3 sequences, 25% were seen once, and the ten largest hold 9% to 9.5%. Each of the donors had about 9.9 milliliters of peripheral blood drawn into EDTA-treated Vacutainer tubes. Per sample, a minimum of 6 million PBMCs were isolated. The same data also went into a second study, on T cells of mothers and their children.

Sequencing was done on a sample of blood. This TCR derives from a boy between 5 and 17 years old in good health. This chain joins TRBV6-1 and TRBJ2-2; the D call may be TRBD1 or TRBD2 (5 bases each). The DNA of the CDR3 is TGTGCCAGCAGTGAAGCGGGACCGGGAACCGGGAACACCGGGGAGCTGTTTTTT. Translating it yields CASSEAGPGTGNTGELFF.